The 21 T cell receptor beta chains in this list originate from one sample, sequenced in a study of cytomegalovirus exposure and HLA in healthy donors. In the PCR, 60 Vbeta and 13 Jbeta primers were used. Some clones are missing from TCRdb's copy, which holds only in-frame ones; the method was immunoSEQ multiplex PCR. The sample consists of about 120,000 clones, around 66% of them appearing once. Sequenced input: PBMCs. The receptor source for this set is a man younger than 30 in good health and CMV-seronegative.

There are a few counts of this clone. The genes are TRBV30 and TRBJ2-2, with D tentatively TRBD2 (7 bases). The V end lost 1 base, the J end lost 5 bases, and 14 bases lay between the germline ends. The CDR3 length is 15 residues. CDR1 GTSNPN and CDR2 SVGIG come from the germline V gene (reference sequence). CDR3 nucleotides: TGTGCCTGGAGTGCGGGGGGCCAGTTGACCGGGGAGCTGTTTTTT. Amino acid sequence: CAWSAGGQLTGELFF.

V usage is TRBV7-9 and J usage is TRBJ2-7; D is possibly TRBD2 (5 bases). Germline V gives CDR1 SEHNR, CDR2 FQNEAQ (reference sequence). V lost 1 base and J 3 bases, leaving 19 bases between the germline ends. The CDR3 is 17 residues long. DNA for the CDR3: TGTGCCAGCAGCTTAGGTTACCGGGGTTCGGGCCTCTACGAGCAGTACTTC. Encoded protein: CASSLGYRGSGLYEQYF.

The table lists this clone with a few counts. This chain connects TRBV7-9 to TRBJ2-3, with TRBD2 matching over 10 bases. The CDR3 is 14 amino acids. J gave up 4 bases and V 5 bases, and 3 bases lay outside the gene matches. CDR1 is SEHNR and CDR2 is FQNEAQ in the germline V gene (reference sequence). CDR3 DNA: TGTGCCAGCAGCCCCGGGACTAGCGCAGATACGCAGTATTTT. Amino acid sequence: CASSPGTSADTQYF.

The V and J genes are TRBV5-1 and TRBJ2-3, with D tentatively TRBD1 (5 bases). CDR1 is SGHRS, CDR2 YFSETQ, per germline. The CDR3 sequence is 18 residues long. V lost 4 bases to trimming and J lost 0 bases, with 21 bases between them. Here the CDR3 reads CASSPRGLGADSTDTQYF. In DNA, the CDR3 is TGCGCCAGCAGCCCGCGTGGGTTAGGGGCCGATAGCACAGATACGCAGTATTTT.

This clone was seen a few times. The same CDR3 is also encoded by other DNA sequences in this sample. The rearrangement joins TRBV27 to TRBJ1-1; 10 bases align to TRBD1. Germline CDR1 is MNHEY and CDR2 is SMNVEV (reference sequence). The CDR3 is 15 amino acids. V shed 8 bases and J 5 bases; nucleotides not matched to a gene: 11. This chain's CDR3 is CASRVMTGGWTEAFF. The CDR3 region has the DNA TGTGCCAGCCGCGTGATGACAGGGGGCTGGACTGAAGCTTTCTTT.

V is TRBV28 and J is TRBJ1-5; D perhaps matches TRBD1 (6 bases). Trimming took 5 bases from V and 4 from J, leaving 6 bases between them. The CDR3 extends over 12 amino acids. Germline V gene lookup returns CDR1 MDHEN and CDR2 SYDVKM. Here the CDR3 reads CASSTGNQPQHF. CDR3 sequence (DNA): TGTGCCAGCAGTACAGGGAATCAGCCCCAGCATTTT.

The gene calls are TRBV28 and TRBJ2-7; weak D call: TRBD1 (6 bases). Trimming shortened V by 0 bases and J by 6 bases, and 9 bases separated the two germline ends. Looked up from germline, CDR1 is MDHEN and CDR2 is SYDVKM. The CDR3 is 13 amino acids. The DNA for the CDR3 is TGTGCCAGCAGTTTATGGGACAGTAGCGAGCAGTACTTC. Translated, it gives CASSLWDSSEQYF.

The rearrangement uses TRBV4-1 and TRBJ2-7; 9 nucleotides agree with TRBD1. The germline V gene encodes CDR1 MGHRA and CDR2 YSYEKL. V was pared by 1 base and J by 6 bases, with 4 bases of the junction left unmatched. This CDR3 is built from 14 residues. CDR3 residues: CASSQVTGGGEQYF. The DNA for the CDR3 is TGCGCCAGCAGCCAAGTGACAGGGGGTGGCGAGCAGTACTTC.

The V and J genes are TRBV18 and TRBJ2-7; 10 positions match TRBD1. CDR3 size: 14 residues. The germline gives CDR1 KGHSH, CDR2 LQKENI. V was pared by 3 bases and J by 7 bases, with 6 bases of the junction left unmatched. The CDR3 DNA follows: TGTGCCAGCTCACCCCGACAGGGGGCGGGTGAGCAGTACTTC. Translation: CASSPRQGAGEQYF.

V is TRBV19 and J is TRBJ1-5; D unclear. CDR1 is LNHDA and CDR2 is SQIVND in the germline V gene (reference sequence). There are 13 residues in the CDR3. Trimming cost V 4 bases and J 7 bases, with 11 bases left between them. The chain's CDR3 is CASSNSLVQPQHF. The CDR3, as DNA: TGTGCCAGTAGTAATTCCCTCGTGCAGCCCCAGCATTTT.

The chain combines TRBV7-3 with TRBJ2-3; D gene uncertain. Trimming shortened V by 0 bases and J by 6 bases, and 10 bases separated the two germline ends. This CDR3 contains 14 residues. Germline assignment: CDR1 SGHTA and CDR2 FQGTGA. CDR3 residues: CASSLTLGADTQYF. DNA for the CDR3: TGTGCCAGCAGCTTAACTCTAGGAGCGGATACGCAGTATTTT.

This chain joins TRBV7-2 and TRBJ2-1; perhaps TRBD2 as D (6 bases). This CDR3 has 18 amino acids. Germline-derived CDR1 and CDR2 are SGHTA and FQGNSA. The V end was cut by 3 bases, the J end by 0 bases, with 18 bases between. Here the CDR3 reads CASSFGRDAGFSYNEQFF. CDR3 DNA sequence: TGTGCCAGCAGCTTTGGGCGGGATGCGGGTTTCTCCTACAATGAGCAGTTCTTC.

This clone was recorded a few times. The chain is built from TRBV5-1 and TRBJ2-7, with D possibly matching TRBD2 (6 bases). V lost 1 base and J lost 0, with 8 bases in between. This CDR3 contains 14 residues. Germline assignment: CDR1 SGHRS and CDR2 YFSETQ. In DNA, the CDR3 is TGCGCCAGCAGCTTGACCGGGAGCTCCTACGAGCAGTACTTC. It yields the protein CASSLTGSSYEQYF.

V is TRBV7-2 and J is TRBJ1-5; D ambiguous. Germline V gene data show CDR1 as SGHTA and CDR2 as FQGNSA. This CDR3 is 14 amino acids long. V lost 5 bases and J lost 7, with 15 bases in between. CDR3 sequence (DNA): TGTGCCAGCAGCCCCCTTGGGCCGGTACAGCCCCAGCATTTT. It translates to CASSPLGPVQPQHF.

A word on this clone: A junction boundary mismatches the germline segment, possibly from a read error. The gene calls are TRBV7-9 and TRBJ2-1; 12 nucleotides line up with TRBD2. CDR1 and CDR2 (germline): SEHNR, FQNEAQ (reference sequence). The length of the CDR3 is 15 residues. The CDR3 region has the DNA TGTGCCAGCAGCCTAGCGGGGGGGCGTATAAATGAGCAGTTCTTC. Protein product: CASSLAGGRINEQFF. Full variable domain (rest looked up from reference TRBV7-9 and TRBJ2-1): DTGVSQNPRHKITKRGQNVTFRCDPISEHNRLYWYRQTLGQGPEFLTYFQNEAQLEKSRLLSDRFSAERPKGSFSTLEIQRTEQGDSAMYLCASSLAGGRINEQFFGPGTRLTVL.

The chain combines TRBV9 with TRBJ1-6, with D unclear. Trimming took off 5 bases at V and 5 bases at J, with 11 bases between the two ends. The CDR3 has 14 amino acids. The germline V gene encodes CDR1 SGDLS and CDR2 YYNGEE. In DNA form, the CDR3 reads TGTGCCAGCAGTCCAGGCTTCGATAATTCACCCCTCCACTTT. The encoded protein is CASSPGFDNSPLHF.

V is TRBV14 and J is TRBJ1-1, with D uncertain. The CDR3 runs 14 residues. V lost 0 bases to trimming and J lost 6 bases, with 11 bases between them. Germline-derived CDR1 and CDR2 are SGHDN and FVKESK. CDR3: CASSQDEYTAEAFF. DNA of the CDR3: TGTGCCAGCAGCCAAGATGAGTATACAGCTGAAGCTTTCTTT. The full variable domain, its missing parts supplied by reference TRBV14 and TRBJ1-1, is EAGVTQFPSHSVIEKGQTVTLRCDPISGHDNLYWYRRVMGKEIKFLLHFVKESKQDESGMPNNRFLAERTGGTYSTLKVQPAELEDSGVYFCASSQDEYTAEAFFGQGTRLTVV.

The chain employs TRBV5-5 and TRBJ1-2, with D tentatively TRBD1 (5 bases). Per the germline V gene, CDR1 is SGHKS and CDR2 is YYEKEE (reference sequence). The CDR3 sequence is 15 residues long. With 0 bases removed from V and 0 bases from J, the gap between germline ends came to 9 bases. The CDR3 spells CASSLGGGANYGYTF. Written as DNA, the CDR3 is TGTGCCAGCAGCTTGGGGGGGGGAGCTAACTATGGCTACACCTTC.

Here the CDR3 reads CASSLLGQGAFSYGYTF. For the CDR3, the DNA is TGTGCCAGCAGTTTATTGGGGCAGGGGGCTTTCTCCTATGGCTACACCTTC. The V call is TRBV28, the J call TRBJ1-2; 8 positions agree with TRBD1. The CDR3 has 17 residues. Germline assignment: CDR1 MDHEN and CDR2 SYDVKM. J gave up 4 bases and V 1 base, and 11 bases lay outside the gene matches.

This clone showed up just a few times. This chain connects TRBV5-1 to TRBJ2-7, with a possible D match to TRBD1 (6 bases). The CDR3 is 14 amino acids. Deletions cut 0 bases from V and 6 bases from J, with 13 bases between. The germline V gene has CDR1 SGHRS and CDR2 YFSETQ. CDR3 DNA: TGCGCCAGCAGCTTGGAGCCACTAGGGGGCGAGCAGTACTTC. Translated, it gives CASSLEPLGGEQYF.

V gene TRBV14 combines with J gene TRBJ1-5; D is perhaps TRBD1 (6 bases). CDR1 is SGHDN and CDR2 is FVKESK in the germline V gene. Between the trimmed V and J ends, which lost 7 bases and 0 bases, there was a span of 10 bases. The CDR3 has 14 amino acids. Here the CDR3 DNA reads TGTGCCAGCATAAGGGACACTAGCAATCAGCCCCAGCATTTT. Its protein is CASIRDTSNQPQHF.